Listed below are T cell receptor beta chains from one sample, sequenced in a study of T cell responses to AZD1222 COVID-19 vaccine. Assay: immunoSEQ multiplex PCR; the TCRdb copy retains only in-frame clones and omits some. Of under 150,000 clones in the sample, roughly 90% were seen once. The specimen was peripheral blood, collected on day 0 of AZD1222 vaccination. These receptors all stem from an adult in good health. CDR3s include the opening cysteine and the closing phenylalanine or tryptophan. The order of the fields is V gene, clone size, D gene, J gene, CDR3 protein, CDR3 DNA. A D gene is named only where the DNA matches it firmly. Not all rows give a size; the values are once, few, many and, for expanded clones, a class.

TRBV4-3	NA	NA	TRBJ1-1	CASSQPGDTPTNTEAFF	TGCGCCAGCAGCCAACCAGGGGACACCCCGACGAACACTGAAGCTTTCTTT
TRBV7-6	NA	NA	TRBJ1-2	CASSLATGPLVSNYGYTF	TGTGCCAGCAGCTTAGCCACTGGACCACTAGTTAGTAACTATGGCTACACCTTC
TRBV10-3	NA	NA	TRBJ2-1	CAISGTTMGQFF	TGTGCCATCAGTGGTACAACCATGGGGCAGTTCTTC
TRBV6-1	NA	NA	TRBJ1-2	CASSELGWYGYTF	TGTGCCAGCAGTGAGTTGGGGTGGTATGGCTACACCTTC
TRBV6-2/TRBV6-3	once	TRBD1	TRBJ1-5	CASSKVGGQVGQPQHF	TGTGCCAGCAGTAAAGTTGGCGGACAGGTAGGACAGCCCCAGCATTTT
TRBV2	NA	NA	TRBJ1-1	CASSQGVRAEAFF	TGTGCCAGCAGCCAAGGCGTTAGGGCTGAAGCTTTCTTT
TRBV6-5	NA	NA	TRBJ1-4	CASSRMKGGREKLFF	TGTGCCAGCAGCAGGATGAAAGGAGGTCGAGAAAAACTGTTTTTT
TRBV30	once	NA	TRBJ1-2	CAWNHPRGGNYGYTF	TGTGCCTGGAACCACCCCAGGGGTGGAAACTATGGCTACACCTTC
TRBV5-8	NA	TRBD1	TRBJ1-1	CASSSRQGEFIVTEAFF	TGTGCCAGCAGCTCCCGACAGGGGGAGTTTATAGTTACTGAAGCTTTCTTT
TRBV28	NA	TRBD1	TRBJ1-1	CASSRIGGDRGTEAFF	TGTGCCAGCAGTAGGATAGGGGGCGACAGGGGAACTGAAGCTTTCTTT
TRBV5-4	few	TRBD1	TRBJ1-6	CASSLGTANNSPLHF	TGTGCCAGCAGCCTGGGGACAGCCAATAATTCACCCCTCCACTTT
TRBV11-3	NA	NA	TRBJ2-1	CASSLDSISNEQFF	TGTGCCAGCAGCTTAGATAGCATTTCCAATGAGCAGTTCTTC
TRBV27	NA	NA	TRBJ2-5	CASSPRTEETQYF	TGTGCCAGCAGTCCCCGGACAGAAGAGACCCAGTACTTC
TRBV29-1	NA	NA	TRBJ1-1	CSVEGSLTEAFF	TGCAGCGTTGAAGGTTCCCTCACTGAAGCTTTCTTT
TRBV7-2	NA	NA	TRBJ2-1	CASSLAGTAYNEQFF	TGTGCCAGCAGCTTAGCCGGGACGGCTTACAATGAGCAGTTCTTC
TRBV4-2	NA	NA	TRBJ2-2	CASSQDRAGGELFF	TGTGCCAGCAGCCAAGATAGGGCCGGAGGGGAGCTGTTTTTT
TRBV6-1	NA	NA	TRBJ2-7	CASSEARPAGLIWEQYF	TGTGCCAGCAGTGAAGCTAGGCCGGCAGGGCTGATTTGGGAGCAGTACTTC
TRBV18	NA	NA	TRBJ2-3	CASSPRTDTQYF	TGTGCCAGCTCCCCGAGGACAGATACGCAGTATTTT
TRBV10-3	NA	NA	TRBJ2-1	CAINRGVDNEQFF	TGTGCCATCAATCGAGGTGTCGACAATGAGCAGTTCTTC
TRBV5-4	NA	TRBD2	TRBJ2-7	CASSLAASGGYEQYF	TGTGCCAGCAGCTTGGCAGCTAGCGGAGGGTACGAGCAGTACTTC
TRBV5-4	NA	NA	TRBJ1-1	CASSRAGFGTEAFF	TGTGCCAGCAGCCGGGCAGGGTTCGGCACTGAAGCTTTCTTT
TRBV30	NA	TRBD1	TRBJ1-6	CAWSVVGTGDSPLHF	TGTGCCTGGAGTGTAGTTGGGACAGGTGATTCACCCCTCCACTTT
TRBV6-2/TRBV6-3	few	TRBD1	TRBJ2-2	CASSWTGGDTGELFF	TGTGCCAGCAGTTGGACAGGGGGCGACACCGGGGAGCTGTTTTTT
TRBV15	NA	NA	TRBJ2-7	CATSRDRGPYEQYF	TGTGCCACCAGCAGAGATAGGGGCCCCTACGAGCAGTACTTC
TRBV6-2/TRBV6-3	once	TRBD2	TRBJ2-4	CASSRGLAEGILAKNIQYF	TGTGCCAGCAGTCGCGGACTAGCGGAGGGGATACTAGCCAAAAACATTCAGTACTTC
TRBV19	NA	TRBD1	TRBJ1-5	CASARQGPNQPQHF	TGTGCCAGTGCCCGACAGGGACCCAATCAGCCCCAGCATTTT
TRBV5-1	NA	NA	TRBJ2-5	CASSLDSTPYF	TGCGCCAGCAGCTTGGACAGCACCCCGTACTTC
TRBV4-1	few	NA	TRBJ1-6	CASSQQNSPLHF	TGCGCCAGCAGCCAACAGAATTCACCCCTCCACTTT
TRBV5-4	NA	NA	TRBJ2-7	CASSLGGGAGTSYEQYF	TGTGCCAGCAGCTTGGGTGGCGGGGCGGGTACTTCCTACGAGCAGTACTTC
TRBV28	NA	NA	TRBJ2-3	CASSQDRYNTDTQYF	TGTGCCAGCAGCCAAGACAGGTACAACACAGATACGCAGTATTTT
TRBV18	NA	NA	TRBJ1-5	CASSPGSGPNQPQHF	TGTGCCAGCTCACCAGGTTCAGGGCCGAATCAGCCCCAGCATTTT
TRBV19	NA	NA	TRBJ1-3	CASSRFGSGNTIYF	TGTGCCAGTTCCCGGTTTGGCTCTGGAAACACCATATATTTT
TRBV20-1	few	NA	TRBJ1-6	CSASGEGTSPLHF	TGCAGTGCTAGTGGGGAAGGGACTTCACCTCTCCACTTT
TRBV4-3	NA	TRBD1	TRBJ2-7	CASSQTGQLYEQYF	TGCGCCAGCAGCCAGACGGGACAGCTATACGAGCAGTACTTC
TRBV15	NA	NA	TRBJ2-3	CATSRDRDISTDTQYF	TGTGCCACCAGCAGAGATAGGGACATCAGCACAGATACGCAGTATTTT